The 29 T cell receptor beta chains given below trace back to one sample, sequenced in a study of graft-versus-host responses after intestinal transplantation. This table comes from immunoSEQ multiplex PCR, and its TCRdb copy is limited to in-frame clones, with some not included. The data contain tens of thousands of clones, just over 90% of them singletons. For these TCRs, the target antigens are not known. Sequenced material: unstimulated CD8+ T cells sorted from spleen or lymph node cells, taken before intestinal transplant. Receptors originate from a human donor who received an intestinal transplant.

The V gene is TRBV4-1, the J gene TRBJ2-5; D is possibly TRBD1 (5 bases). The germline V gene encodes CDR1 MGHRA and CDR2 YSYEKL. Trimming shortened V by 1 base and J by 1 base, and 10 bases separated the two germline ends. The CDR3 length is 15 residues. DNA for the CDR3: TGCGCCAGCAGCCAAGTAGAACAGGTCCAAGAGACCCAGTACTTC. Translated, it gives CASSQVEQVQETQYF.

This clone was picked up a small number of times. CDR3 nucleotides: TGCGCCAGCAGCCTTTCATTGGCGGGAAACAATGAGCAGTTCTTC. It translates to CASSLSLAGNNEQFF. The chain is built from TRBV4-1 and TRBJ2-1; D possibly corresponds to TRBD2 (6 bases). CDR3 length: 15 amino acids. Germline V CDR1 and CDR2: MGHRA, YSYEKL. Trimming took 4 bases from V and 5 from J, leaving 15 bases between them.

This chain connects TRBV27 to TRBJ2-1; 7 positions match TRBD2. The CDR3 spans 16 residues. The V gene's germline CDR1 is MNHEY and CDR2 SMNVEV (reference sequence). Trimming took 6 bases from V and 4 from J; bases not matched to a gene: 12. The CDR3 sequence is CASRHPIAGDYNEQFF. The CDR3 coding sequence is TGTGCCAGCAGGCACCCAATAGCGGGTGATTACAATGAGCAGTTCTTC.

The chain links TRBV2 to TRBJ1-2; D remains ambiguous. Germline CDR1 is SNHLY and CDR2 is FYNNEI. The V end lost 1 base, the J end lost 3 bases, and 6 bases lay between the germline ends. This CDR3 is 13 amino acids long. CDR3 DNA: TGTGCCAGCAGTGAAGTGGCAGACTATGGCTACACCTTC. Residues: CASSEVADYGYTF.

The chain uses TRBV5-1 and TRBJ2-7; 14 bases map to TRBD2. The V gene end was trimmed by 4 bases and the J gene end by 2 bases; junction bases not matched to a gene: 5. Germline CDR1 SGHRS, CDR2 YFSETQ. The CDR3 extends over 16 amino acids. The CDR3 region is CASSERLAGGTYEQYF. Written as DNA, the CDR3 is TGCGCCAGCAGCGAGAGACTAGCGGGGGGGACCTACGAGCAGTACTTC.

CDR3: CATSRDVGHEQYF. The CDR3 nucleotides read TGTGCCACCAGCAGAGATGTGGGCCACGAGCAGTACTTC. The chain carries TRBV15 and TRBJ2-7; D is unresolved. Trimming left V 0 bases short and J 5 bases short, with 8 bases between. Germline lookup yields CDR1 LNHNV and CDR2 YYDKDF (reference sequence). The CDR3 length is 13 residues.

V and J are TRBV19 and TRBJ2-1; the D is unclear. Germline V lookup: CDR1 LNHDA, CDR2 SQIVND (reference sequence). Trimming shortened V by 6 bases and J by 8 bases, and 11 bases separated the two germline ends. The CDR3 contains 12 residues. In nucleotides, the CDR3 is TGTGCCAGTAGCCCCACGTTGGATGAGCAGTTCTTC. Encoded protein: CASSPTLDEQFF. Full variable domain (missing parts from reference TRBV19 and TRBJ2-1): DGGITQSPKYLFRKEGQNVTLSCEQNLNHDAMYWYRQDPGQGLRLIYYSQIVNDFQKGDIAEGYSVSREKKESFPLTVTSAQKNPTAFYLCASSPTLDEQFFGPGTRLTVL.

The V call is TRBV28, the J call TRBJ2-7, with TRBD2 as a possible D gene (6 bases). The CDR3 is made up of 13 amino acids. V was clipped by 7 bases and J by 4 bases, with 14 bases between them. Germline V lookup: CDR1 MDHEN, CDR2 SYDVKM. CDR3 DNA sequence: TGTGCCAGCAATAAGCAGGGAGGTTACGAGCAGTACTTC. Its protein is CASNKQGGYEQYF.

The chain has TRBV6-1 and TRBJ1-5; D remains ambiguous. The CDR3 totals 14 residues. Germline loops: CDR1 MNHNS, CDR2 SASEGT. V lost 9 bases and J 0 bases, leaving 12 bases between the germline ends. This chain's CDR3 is CASSNLRSNQPQHF. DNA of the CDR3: TGTGCCAGTTCGAATTTGCGTAGCAATCAGCCCCAGCATTTT.

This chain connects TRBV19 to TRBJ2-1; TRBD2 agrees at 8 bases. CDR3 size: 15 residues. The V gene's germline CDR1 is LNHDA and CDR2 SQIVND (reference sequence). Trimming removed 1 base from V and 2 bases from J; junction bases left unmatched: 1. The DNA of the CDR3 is TGTGCCAGTAGTATAGCTAGCGGGCCCTACAATGAGCAGTTCTTC. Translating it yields CASSIASGPYNEQFF.

CDR3 amino acids: CASSQDDWDPGSVSDTQYF. The CDR3 DNA sequence: TGCGCCAGCAGCCAAGATGATTGGGACCCCGGTTCGGTGTCAGATACGCAGTATTTT. The rearrangement links TRBV4-1 to TRBJ2-3; D possibly matches TRBD1 or TRBD2 (5 bases each). Germline V gene lookup returns CDR1 MGHRA and CDR2 YSYEKL. The V gene lost 0 bases and the J gene lost 4 bases, with 23 bases spanning the gap. CDR3 length: 19 residues.

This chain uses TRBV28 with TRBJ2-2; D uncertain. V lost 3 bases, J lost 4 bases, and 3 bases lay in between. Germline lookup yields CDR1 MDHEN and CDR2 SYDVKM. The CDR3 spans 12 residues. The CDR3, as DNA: TGTGCCAGCAGTTTTGCCACCGGGGAGCTGTTTTTT. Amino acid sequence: CASSFATGELFF.

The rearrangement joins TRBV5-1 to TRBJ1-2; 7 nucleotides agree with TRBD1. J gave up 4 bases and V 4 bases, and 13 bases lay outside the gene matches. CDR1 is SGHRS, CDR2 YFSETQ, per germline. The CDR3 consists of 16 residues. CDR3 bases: TGCGCCAGCAGCGGGAAACAGGGGCCGACTCGCTATGGCTACACCTTC. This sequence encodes CASSGKQGPTRYGYTF.

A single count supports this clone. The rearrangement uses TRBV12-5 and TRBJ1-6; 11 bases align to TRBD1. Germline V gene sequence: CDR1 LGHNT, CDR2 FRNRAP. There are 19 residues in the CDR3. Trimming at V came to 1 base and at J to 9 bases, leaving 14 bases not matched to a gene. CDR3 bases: TGTGCTAGTGGTTTGGCCTTCGACCCCGGGACAGGGGGGACTTCACCCCTCCACTTT. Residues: CASGLAFDPGTGGTSPLHF.

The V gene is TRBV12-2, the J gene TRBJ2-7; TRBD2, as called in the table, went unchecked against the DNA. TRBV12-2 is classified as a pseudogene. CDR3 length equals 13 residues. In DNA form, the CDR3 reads TGTGCAAGTCGCTCCCCGGGGGGCTACGAGCAGTACTTC. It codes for CASRSPGGYEQYF.

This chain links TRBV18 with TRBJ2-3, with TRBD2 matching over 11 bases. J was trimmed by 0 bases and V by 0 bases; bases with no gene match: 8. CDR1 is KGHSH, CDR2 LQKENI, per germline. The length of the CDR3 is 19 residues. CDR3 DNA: TGTGCCAGCTCACCACCCGGGCTAGCGGGGGGAACTAGCACAGATACGCAGTATTTT. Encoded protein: CASSPPGLAGGTSTDTQYF.

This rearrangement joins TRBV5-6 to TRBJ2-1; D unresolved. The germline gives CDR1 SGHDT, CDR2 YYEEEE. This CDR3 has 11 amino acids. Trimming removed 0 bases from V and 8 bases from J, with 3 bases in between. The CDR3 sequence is CASSLAYEQFF. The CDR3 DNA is TGTGCCAGCAGCTTGGCTTATGAGCAGTTCTTC.

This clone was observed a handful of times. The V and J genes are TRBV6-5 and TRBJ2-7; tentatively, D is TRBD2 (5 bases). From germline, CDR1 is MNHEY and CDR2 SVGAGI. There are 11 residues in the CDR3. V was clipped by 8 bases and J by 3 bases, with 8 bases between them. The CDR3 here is CASGEGYEQYF. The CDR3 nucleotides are TGTGCCAGCGGCGAGGGCTACGAGCAGTACTTC.

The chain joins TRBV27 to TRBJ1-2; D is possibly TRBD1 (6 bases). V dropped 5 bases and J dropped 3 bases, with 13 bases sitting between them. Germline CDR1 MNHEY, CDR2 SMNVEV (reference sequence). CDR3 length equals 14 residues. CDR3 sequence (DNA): TGTGCCAGCAGTATCACAGGGACTTACTATGGCTACACCTTC. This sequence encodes CASSITGTYYGYTF.

CDR3 protein: CASSEVEGSDEQYF. Written as DNA, the CDR3 is TGTGCCAGCAGTGAAGTCGAAGGGAGCGACGAGCAGTACTTC. The chain recombines TRBV6-1 with TRBJ2-7; possible D gene TRBD2, 5 bases. The CDR3 has 14 residues. In germline, CDR1 is MNHNS, CDR2 SASEGT. V lost 1 base and J 5 bases, leaving 12 bases between the germline ends.

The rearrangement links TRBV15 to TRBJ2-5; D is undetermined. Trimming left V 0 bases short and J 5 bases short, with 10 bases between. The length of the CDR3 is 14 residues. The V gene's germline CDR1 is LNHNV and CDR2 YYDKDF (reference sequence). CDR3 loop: CATSRDMATETQYF. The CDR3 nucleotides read TGTGCCACCAGCAGAGATATGGCAACGGAGACCCAGTACTTC.

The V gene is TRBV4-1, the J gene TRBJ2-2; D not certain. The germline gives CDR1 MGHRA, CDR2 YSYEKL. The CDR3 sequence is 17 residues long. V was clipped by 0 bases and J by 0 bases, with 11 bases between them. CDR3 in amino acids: CASSQELISANTGELFF. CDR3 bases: TGCGCCAGCAGCCAAGAGTTAATTTCGGCGAACACCGGGGAGCTGTTTTTT.

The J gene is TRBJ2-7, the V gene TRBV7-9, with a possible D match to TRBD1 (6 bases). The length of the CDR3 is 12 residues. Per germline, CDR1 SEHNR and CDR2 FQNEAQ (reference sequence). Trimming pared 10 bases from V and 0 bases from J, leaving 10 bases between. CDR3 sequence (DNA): TGTGCCACTGGGGACACCTCCTACGAGCAGTACTTC. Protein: CATGDTSYEQYF.

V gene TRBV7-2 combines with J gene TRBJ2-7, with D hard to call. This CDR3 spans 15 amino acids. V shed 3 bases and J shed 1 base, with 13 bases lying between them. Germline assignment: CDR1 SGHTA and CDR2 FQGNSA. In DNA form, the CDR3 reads TGTGCCAGCAGCTTGCTGTCTATTGAGTCCTACGAGCAGTACTTC. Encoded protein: CASSLLSIESYEQYF.

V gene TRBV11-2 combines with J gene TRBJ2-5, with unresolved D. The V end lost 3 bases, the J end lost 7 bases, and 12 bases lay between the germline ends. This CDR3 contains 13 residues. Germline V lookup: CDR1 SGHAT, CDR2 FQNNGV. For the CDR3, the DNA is TGTGCCAGCAGCTTTCTAGTAGCAGGGACCCAGTACTTC. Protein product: CASSFLVAGTQYF.

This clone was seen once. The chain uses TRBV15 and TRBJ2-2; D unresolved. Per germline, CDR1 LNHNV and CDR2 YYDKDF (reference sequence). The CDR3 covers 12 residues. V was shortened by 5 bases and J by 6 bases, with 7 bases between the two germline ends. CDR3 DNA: TGTGCCACCAGCGAAGGTTCCGGGGAGCTGTTTTTT. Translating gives CATSEGSGELFF.

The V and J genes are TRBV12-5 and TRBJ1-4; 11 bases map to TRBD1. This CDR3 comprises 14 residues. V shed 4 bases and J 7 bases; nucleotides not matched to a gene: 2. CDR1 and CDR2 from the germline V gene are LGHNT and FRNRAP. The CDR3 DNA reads TGTGCTAGTGGTTCCGGGACAGGGGGTGAAAAACTGTTTTTT. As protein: CASGSGTGGEKLFF.

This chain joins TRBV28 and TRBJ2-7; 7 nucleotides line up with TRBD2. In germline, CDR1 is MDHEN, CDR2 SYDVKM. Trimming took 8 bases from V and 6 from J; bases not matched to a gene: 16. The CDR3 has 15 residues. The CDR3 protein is CASARNRTPGGEQYF. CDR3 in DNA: TGTGCCAGCGCCCGGAATAGGACCCCGGGGGGCGAGCAGTACTTC.

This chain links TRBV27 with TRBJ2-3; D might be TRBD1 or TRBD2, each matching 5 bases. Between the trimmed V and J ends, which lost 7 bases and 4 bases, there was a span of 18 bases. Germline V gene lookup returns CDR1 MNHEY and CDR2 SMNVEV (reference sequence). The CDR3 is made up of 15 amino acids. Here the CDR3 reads CASTGRGLRADTQYF. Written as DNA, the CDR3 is TGTGCCAGCACCGGTCGGGGCCTGAGGGCAGATACGCAGTATTTT.